Below are 10 T cell receptor beta chains sequenced from a single sample in a study of OX40 agonist ivuxolimab in advanced cancers. TCRdb keeps only in-frame clones here, not all; method: immunoSEQ multiplex PCR. The data show more than 50,000 clones, 85% to 90% seen once. The specimen comprised CD4+ or CD8+ T cells sorted from blood, sampled in a trial of the OX40 agonist ivuxolimab. These receptors all come from an adult with an advanced solid tumor such as melanoma, head and neck, liver or kidney cancer.

The chain links TRBV7-6 to TRBJ2-3; perhaps TRBD2 as D (7 bases). The CDR3 consists of 14 residues. V lost 5 bases to trimming and J lost 3 bases, with 12 bases between them. The germline V gene has CDR1 SGHVS and CDR2 FNYEAQ. The CDR3 protein is CASSLAGATDTQYF. In DNA form, the CDR3 reads TGTGCCAGCAGCCTCGCGGGGGCGACAGATACGCAGTATTTT.

This rearrangement joins TRBV9 to TRBJ2-1; D is ambiguous. Germline V CDR1 and CDR2: SGDLS, YYNGEE. There are 11 residues in the CDR3. Between the trimmed V and J ends, which lost 7 bases and 5 bases, there was a span of 7 bases. CDR3 in amino acids: CASGPHNEQFF. The CDR3 nucleotides read TGTGCCAGCGGGCCCCACAATGAGCAGTTCTTC.

V is TRBV27 and J is TRBJ2-7; D not certain. Germline loops: CDR1 MNHEY, CDR2 SMNVEV (reference sequence). The ends were cut back, 5 bases at V and 3 bases at J, with 11 bases in the middle. CDR3 size: 13 residues. Written as DNA, the CDR3 is TGTGCCAGCAGTCCCCTCTGGTTCTACGAGCAGTACTTC. Translating gives CASSPLWFYEQYF.

V gene TRBV28 combines with J gene TRBJ1-2; weak D call: TRBD1 (5 bases). The V end lost 11 bases, the J end lost 2 bases, and 9 bases lay between the germline ends. Germline assignment: CDR1 MDHEN and CDR2 SYDVKM. CDR3 length equals 11 residues. CDR3 region: CAAGTNYGYTF. In DNA form, the CDR3 reads TGTGCCGCAGGGACGAACTATGGCTACACCTTC.

The chain combines TRBV19 with TRBJ2-7; 9 bases agree with TRBD2. V was clipped by 5 bases and J by 0 bases; unmatched bases: 5. This CDR3 is built from 15 residues. Germline V CDR1 and CDR2: LNHDA, SQIVND (reference sequence). The CDR3 nucleotides are TGTGCCAGTAGTTCGGCGGGGGGGAGCTCCTACGAGCAGTACTTC. It translates to CASSSAGGSSYEQYF.

The chain carries TRBV10-3 and TRBJ2-1; 12 bases align to TRBD2. With 4 bases clipped from V and 7 bases from J, the junction kept 8 bases outside the gene matches. This CDR3 contains 16 residues. Germline CDR1 is ENHRY and CDR2 is SYGVKD. CDR3 in DNA: TGTGCCATCAGTGCAGTGACTAGCGGGAGTGGGAATGAGCAGTTCTTC. Residues: CAISAVTSGSGNEQFF.

By sample share, this clone is medium-sized. The identical CDR3 is also encoded by other nucleotide sequences in the sample. The chain carries TRBV27 and TRBJ2-7; tentatively, D is TRBD2 (7 bases). This CDR3 comprises 13 residues. The germline V gene has CDR1 MNHEY and CDR2 SMNVEV (reference sequence). Trimming took 3 bases from V and 6 from J, leaving 12 bases between them. For the CDR3, the DNA is TGTGCCAGCAGTTTTGGGGGGGCTGCCGAGCAGTACTTC. This sequence encodes CASSFGGAAEQYF.

This chain connects TRBV6-5 to TRBJ2-1; D ambiguous. The V end was cut by 3 bases, the J end by 4 bases, with 10 bases between. Germline V gene lookup returns CDR1 MNHEY and CDR2 SVGAGI. This CDR3 region has 14 residues. This chain's CDR3 is CASSYYPRYNEQFF. As DNA, the CDR3 is TGTGCCAGCAGTTATTACCCTCGATACAATGAGCAGTTCTTC.

The gene calls are TRBV29-1 and TRBJ2-3; 9 positions match TRBD2. Germline CDR1 is SQVTM and CDR2 is ANQGSEA. With 0 bases clipped from V and 3 bases from J, the junction kept 7 bases outside the gene matches. The CDR3 spans 16 residues. CDR3 protein: CSVEDRGLALTDTQYF. The CDR3 coding sequence is TGCAGCGTTGAAGATCGGGGACTAGCACTGACAGATACGCAGTATTTT.

The chain is built from TRBV7-3 and TRBJ1-1; no reliable D call. Germline-derived CDR1 and CDR2 are SGHTA and FQGTGA. The CDR3 contains 13 residues. V was cut by 5 bases and J by 5 bases, with 12 bases left in between. This chain's CDR3 is CASSPGIQTEAFF. In DNA form, the CDR3 reads TGTGCCAGCAGCCCCGGCATCCAGACTGAAGCTTTCTTT.